Following are 27 T cell receptor beta chains from one sample sequenced in a study of cytomegalovirus exposure and HLA in healthy donors. This PCR relied on a set of 60 Vbeta primers and 13 Jbeta primers. The protocol was immunoSEQ multiplex PCR, while the TCRdb copy is restricted to in-frame clones and leaves out a portion. The profile shows approximately 110,000 clones, 79% of them singletons. Sequenced sample: PBMCs. These receptor sequences come from a woman aged 18-29 years in good health and CMV-seropositive.

The J gene is TRBJ1-4, the V gene TRBV6-6, with D possibly TRBD1 on 6 matching bases. Trimming cost V 7 bases and J 0 bases, with 12 bases left between them. There are 15 residues in the CDR3. Germline V gene lookup returns CDR1 MNHNY and CDR2 SVGAGI (reference sequence). CDR3 region: CASTRRGTTNEKLFF. The CDR3 DNA reads as TGTGCCAGCACCCGTAGGGGGACAACTAATGAAAAACTGTTTTTT.

V and J are TRBV28 and TRBJ2-7, with 10 bases lining up with TRBD2. This CDR3 spans 14 amino acids. In germline, CDR1 is MDHEN, CDR2 SYDVKM. V gave up 6 bases and J gave up 5 bases; unmatched junction bases: 7. Here the CDR3 DNA reads TGTGCCAGCAGCCTAGCGGGAGTTGAAAACGAGCAGTACTTC. Translated, it gives CASSLAGVENEQYF. The variable domain in full, with the rest retrieved from reference TRBV28 and TRBJ2-7, is DVKVTQSSRYLVKRTGEKVFLECVQDMDHENMFWYRQDPGLGLRLIYFSYDVKMKEKGDIPEGYSVSREKKERFSLILESASTNQTSMYLCASSLAGVENEQYFGPGTRLTVT.

CDR3 bases: TGTGCCAGCTCACCGCGGGGAGGGTCGAGTTTCTACGAGCAGTACTTC. Translating it yields CASSPRGGSSFYEQYF. The chain couples TRBV18 to TRBJ2-7; the match to TRBD2 covers 7 bases. Germline CDR1 and CDR2: KGHSH and LQKENI. The J segment lost 3 bases and the V segment lost 3 bases, leaving 11 bases of the junction unmatched. CDR3 length: 16 amino acids.

The gene calls are TRBV6-5 and TRBJ1-1; D call uncertain. V lost 6 bases and J lost 7, with 15 bases in between. Per the germline V gene, CDR1 is MNHEY and CDR2 is SVGAGI. The CDR3 loop spans 13 amino acids. The CDR3 DNA sequence: TGTGCCAGCAGCTCCGGGGTTAGTCGTGAAGCTTTCTTT. Protein product: CASSSGVSREAFF.

With respect to this clone: Sequence at one end of the junction differs from germline and may be a read error. The V and J genes are TRBV5-4 and TRBJ2-3; 8 positions agree with TRBD2. The CDR3 has 16 residues. Germline V gene lookup returns CDR1 SGHNT and CDR2 YYREEE (reference sequence). This CDR3 reads CACSAGLAGSTDTQYF. In DNA form, the CDR3 reads TGTGCCTGCAGCGCCGGACTAGCAGGGAGCACAGATACGCAGTATTTT.

The chain couples TRBV2 to TRBJ1-4; 10 positions match TRBD1. The germline V gene encodes CDR1 SNHLY and CDR2 FYNNEI. The length of the CDR3 is 12 residues. J gave up 8 bases and V 8 bases, and 2 bases lay outside the gene matches. The CDR3 DNA is TGTGCCAGCGGGACAGGGGACGAAAAACTGTTTTTT. As protein: CASGTGDEKLFF.

The chain uses TRBV10-1 and TRBJ1-1; weak D call: TRBD1 (6 bases). The V and J ends lost 4 bases and 2 bases respectively, with 14 bases between them. Germline V lookup: CDR1 WNHNN, CDR2 SYGVQD (reference sequence). The CDR3 is made up of 15 amino acids. CDR3 coding DNA: TGCGCCAGCAGTGGAGACAGGCACACAAACACTGAAGCTTTCTTT. Its translation: CASSGDRHTNTEAFF.

The rearrangement joins TRBV25-1 to TRBJ2-1; D perhaps matches TRBD2 (5 bases). This CDR3 is built from 15 residues. CDR1 and CDR2 (germline): MGHDK, SYGVNS. V was pared by 8 bases and J by 0 bases, with 14 bases between. The CDR3 nucleotides read TGTGCCAGCTCGATCGGGGTGCGCTCCTACAATGAGCAGTTCTTC. It encodes CASSIGVRSYNEQFF.

The rearrangement links TRBV5-1 to TRBJ2-7; the D gene is possibly TRBD2 (5 bases). This CDR3 spans 17 amino acids. Per germline, CDR1 SGHRS and CDR2 YFSETQ. Trimming took off 1 base at V and 0 bases at J, with 17 bases between the two ends. For the CDR3, the DNA is TGCGCCAGCAGCTTGAGTCCTCGCGGGCTAAGCTCCTACGAGCAGTACTTC. It translates to CASSLSPRGLSSYEQYF.

Concerning this clone itself: The junction departs from the called germline gene at one end, perhaps through a read error. The chain carries TRBV6-6 and TRBJ1-2; TRBD1 matches 8 bases. Germline CDR1 and CDR2: MNHNY and SVGAGI (reference sequence). This CDR3 region has 9 residues. This CDR3 reads CASSLGQVF. DNA of the CDR3: TGTGCCAGCAGTTTGGGACAGGTCTTC.

This clone came up a few times. Other DNA sequences of this sample code for an identical CDR3. The V gene is TRBV19, the J gene TRBJ1-5; 7 bases are shared with TRBD1. This CDR3 contains 14 residues. The germline gives CDR1 LNHDA, CDR2 SQIVND (reference sequence). The V and J ends lost 6 bases and 3 bases, in that order; junction bases with no gene match: 5. The CDR3 DNA reads as TGTGCCAGTAGCGACAGGGACTCCAATCAGCCCCAGCATTTT. Its protein product is CASSDRDSNQPQHF. Full variable domain (rest looked up from reference TRBV19 and TRBJ1-5): DGGITQSPKYLFRKEGQNVTLSCEQNLNHDAMYWYRQDPGQGLRLIYYSQIVNDFQKGDIAEGYSVSREKKESFPLTVTSAQKNPTAFYLCASSDRDSNQPQHFGDGTRLSIL.

V usage is TRBV7-9 and J usage is TRBJ1-5; D ambiguous. Germline CDR1 SEHNR, CDR2 FQNEAQ (reference sequence). The CDR3 runs 14 residues. V was clipped by 5 bases and J by 4 bases, with 12 bases between them. This CDR3 is CASSHPGKNQPQHF. Here the CDR3 DNA reads TGTGCCAGCAGCCACCCCGGGAAGAATCAGCCCCAGCATTTT.

The chain employs TRBV7-9 and TRBJ2-7; TRBD1 agrees at 7 bases. The CDR3 consists of 15 residues. Losses at the gene ends were 4 bases for V and 2 bases for J; bases not matched to a gene: 8. Germline loops: CDR1 SEHNR, CDR2 FQNEAQ (reference sequence). The CDR3 here is CASSWSGDSPYEQYF. The CDR3 bases are TGTGCCAGCAGCTGGAGTGGGGACAGCCCCTACGAGCAGTACTTC.

This sequence joins TRBV6-1 and TRBJ1-5; a possible D gene is TRBD1 (6 bases). This CDR3 has 14 amino acids. In germline, CDR1 is MNHNS, CDR2 SASEGT. V shed 2 bases and J shed 7 bases, with 12 bases lying between them. The CDR3 coding sequence is TGTGCCAGCAGTGAAAGGGAGGGGGGCCAGCCCCAGCATTTT. This sequence encodes CASSEREGGQPQHF.

V usage is TRBV19 and J usage is TRBJ2-5; 7 bases map to TRBD2. Trimming took 3 bases from V and 5 from J; bases not matched to a gene: 9. The CDR3 runs 15 residues. Germline V gene sequence: CDR1 LNHDA, CDR2 SQIVND (reference sequence). For the CDR3, the DNA is TGTGCCAGTAGTATCGGCGGGGGTGGAGGGGAGACCCAGTACTTC. Translating it yields CASSIGGGGGETQYF.

This clone was counted a few times. The chain couples TRBV6-5 to TRBJ1-1; D not resolved. The CDR3 is 16 amino acids. CDR1 and CDR2 from the germline V gene are MNHEY and SVGAGI. With 0 bases removed from V and 4 bases from J, the gap between germline ends came to 15 bases. The CDR3 region is CASSYSMTGSVTEAFF. The CDR3, as DNA: TGTGCCAGCAGTTACTCGATGACCGGGTCGGTCACTGAAGCTTTCTTT.

The V call is TRBV7-2, the J call TRBJ2-7; TRBD2 aligns across 7 bases. The CDR3 loop spans 14 amino acids. Germline loops: CDR1 SGHTA, CDR2 FQGNSA. V lost 6 bases and J lost 5; bases outside the gene matches: 10. The CDR3 DNA sequence: TGTGCCAGCAGTTGGGATGCCGGGGGGAACGAGCAGTACTTC. As protein: CASSWDAGGNEQYF.

The V and J genes are TRBV5-1 and TRBJ1-5; D unresolved. The V gene lost 0 bases and the J gene lost 0 bases, with 13 bases spanning the gap. The CDR3 has 17 residues. Germline loops: CDR1 SGHRS, CDR2 YFSETQ. Written as DNA, the CDR3 is TGCGCCAGCAGCTTGGGGGCCGGGCGGGGTAGCAATCAGCCCCAGCATTTT. Amino acids: CASSLGAGRGSNQPQHF.

The chain carries TRBV2 and TRBJ1-2; possible D gene TRBD1, 5 bases. The CDR3 is 13 residues long. Trimming took 7 bases from V and 4 from J, leaving 13 bases between them. Germline loops: CDR1 SNHLY, CDR2 FYNNEI. CDR3 amino acids: CASNHRLLYGYTF. In nucleotides, the CDR3 is TGTGCCAGCAACCACAGGCTGCTCTATGGCTACACCTTC. Full variable domain (missing parts from reference TRBV2 and TRBJ1-2): EPEVTQTPSHQVTQMGQEVILRCVPISNHLYFYWYRQILGQKVEFLVSFYNNEISEKSEIFDDQFSVERPDGSNFTLKIRSTKLEDSAMYFCASNHRLLYGYTFGSGTRLTVV.

This clone was recorded only once. The chain uses TRBV9 and TRBJ2-1; the match to TRBD2 covers 10 bases. Per the germline V gene, CDR1 is SGDLS and CDR2 is YYNGEE. The CDR3 is made up of 15 amino acids. V trimming: 0 bases; J trimming: 8 bases; junction bases outside the gene matches: 5. The CDR3 bases are TGTGCCAGCAGCGTAGAGGCTAGCGGGAGTGATGAGCAGTTCTTC. It encodes CASSVEASGSDEQFF.

The V gene is TRBV5-4, the J gene TRBJ2-2; 9 bases map to TRBD1. The CDR3 contains 15 residues. The J segment lost 4 bases and the V segment lost 4 bases, leaving 5 bases of the junction unmatched. Per the germline V gene, CDR1 is SGHNT and CDR2 is YYREEE (reference sequence). The CDR3 region has the DNA TGTGCCAGCAGCCCGCGGGACAGGGTCACCGGGGAGCTGTTTTTT. Translating gives CASSPRDRVTGELFF.

V and J are TRBV7-9 and TRBJ2-7; 7 bases fit TRBD1. The CDR3 covers 14 residues. The J segment lost 4 bases and the V segment lost 5 bases, leaving 8 bases of the junction unmatched. CDR1 SEHNR and CDR2 FQNEAQ come from the germline V gene (reference sequence). The CDR3 is CASSPPGQIYEQYF. The CDR3 DNA reads as TGTGCCAGCAGCCCTCCGGGACAGATATACGAGCAGTACTTC.

The V and J genes are TRBV28 and TRBJ1-2; the D is unclear. Germline V lookup: CDR1 MDHEN, CDR2 SYDVKM. Trimming cost V 6 bases and J 3 bases, with 11 bases left between them. The CDR3 covers 13 residues. The DNA for the CDR3 is TGTGCCAGCAGGGTGCGGGAAGACTATGGCTACACCTTC. This codes for CASRVREDYGYTF.

This clone came up a few times. This chain connects TRBV6-1 to TRBJ1-5, with D possibly matching TRBD1 (5 bases). Germline V gene lookup returns CDR1 MNHNS and CDR2 SASEGT. Trimming left V 4 bases short and J 6 bases short, with 16 bases between. The CDR3 has 15 residues. The CDR3 sequence: CASSAPSDGGQPQHF. The CDR3 DNA sequence: TGTGCCAGCAGTGCTCCATCGGACGGGGGTCAGCCCCAGCATTTT.

The CDR3 protein is CASSFEPGGQPQHF. The CDR3 nucleotides are TGTGCCAGCAGCTTCGAGCCCGGGGGTCAGCCCCAGCATTTT. This chain uses TRBV7-9 with TRBJ1-5, with D possibly TRBD1 on 5 matching bases. This CDR3 comprises 14 residues. Trimming took off 3 bases at V and 6 bases at J, with 12 bases between the two ends. Germline V gives CDR1 SEHNR, CDR2 FQNEAQ (reference sequence).

This clone was counted a few times. This rearrangement joins TRBV7-2 to TRBJ1-1; D remains ambiguous. The germline CDR1 and CDR2 sequences are SGHTA and FQGNSA. The V end lost 0 bases, the J end lost 1 base, and 6 bases lay between the germline ends. This CDR3 is built from 14 residues. The DNA of the CDR3 is TGTGCCAGCAGCTTAGCCTCGGGGAACACTGAAGCTTTCTTT. Protein: CASSLASGNTEAFF. The entire variable domain, with the rest obtained from reference TRBV7-2 and TRBJ1-1, is as follows: GAGVSQSPSNKVTEKGKDVELRCDPISGHTALYWYRQSLGQGLEFLIYFQGNSAPDKSGLPSDRFSAERTGGSVSTLTIQRTQQEDSAVYLCASSLASGNTEAFFGQGTRLTVV.

This rearrangement joins TRBV9 to TRBJ1-5, with D hard to call. The CDR3 covers 12 residues. The germline V gene has CDR1 SGDLS and CDR2 YYNGEE. With 3 bases removed from V and 3 bases from J, the gap between germline ends came to 4 bases. DNA of the CDR3: TGTGCCAGCAGCGCCTACAATCAGCCCCAGCATTTT. This encodes CASSAYNQPQHF.